The 15 T cell receptor beta chains listed next were all sequenced from one sample in a study of shared clonotypes between healthy human individuals. Generated by immunoSEQ multiplex PCR, the TCRdb table keeps only in-frame clones and is missing some. The sample holds hundreds of thousands of clones, about 85% seen once. The sample was PBMCs. The source is a woman aged 40 to 49 in good health. Some clones in this sample may be carry-over from other donors' samples.

The chain is built from TRBV10-2 and TRBJ2-7, with a weak D call TRBD1 (6 bases). Trimming took 6 bases from V and 1 from J, leaving 13 bases between them. This CDR3 is 14 amino acids long. Per the germline V gene, CDR1 is WSHSY and CDR2 is SAAADI. The CDR3 DNA reads TGCGCCAGCAGGGAGACAGGCCTGTCCTACGAGCAGTACTTC. Translation gives CASRETGLSYEQYF.

The CDR3 nucleotides read TGTGCCAGCAGTTTACAAATCTCACCGGGCTACGAGCAGTACTTC. Amino acids: CASSLQISPGYEQYF. The chain joins TRBV27 to TRBJ2-7; D uncertain. The CDR3 is 15 residues long. The germline CDR1 and CDR2 sequences are MNHEY and SMNVEV (reference sequence). V lost 2 bases and J 3 bases, leaving 14 bases between the germline ends.

To note about this clone: The germline gene is not matched at one end of the junction; a read error may be the cause. V gene TRBV7-3 combines with J gene TRBJ2-7; D possibly corresponds to TRBD1 (6 bases). The germline V gene has CDR1 SGHTA and CDR2 FQGTGA. The CDR3 spans 14 residues. The CDR3, as DNA: TGTGCCAGCAGCCCATATAGGACAGCGTACGAGCATTACTTC. Protein sequence: CASSPYRTAYEHYF.

This rearrangement joins TRBV7-3 to TRBJ2-3, with D tentatively TRBD2 (5 bases). The germline V gene has CDR1 SGHTA and CDR2 FQGTGA. This CDR3 is built from 18 residues. The CDR3 nucleotides read TGTGCGCCACCGTCGAACTTTGAGGAGGTAAAAGGCACAGATACGCAGTATTTT. This codes for CAPPSNFEEVKGTDTQYF. Full variable domain (remainder filled in from reference TRBV7-3 and TRBJ2-3): GAGVSQTPSNKVTEKGKYVELRCDPISGHTALYWYRQSLGQGPEFLIYFQGTGAADDSGLPNDRFFAVRPEGSVSTLKIQRTERGDSAVYLCAPPSNFEEVKGTDTQYFGPGTRLTVL.

The chain is built from TRBV7-9 and TRBJ2-5; the match to TRBD1 covers 9 bases. Germline loops: CDR1 SEHNR, CDR2 FQNEAQ (reference sequence). The trim removed 5 bases at V and 3 bases at J, leaving 13 bases unmatched. The CDR3 length is 17 residues. In nucleotides, the CDR3 is TGTGCCAGCAGCCCTAGGCGGGACAGGGCTTTGGAAGAGACCCAGTACTTC. This translates into CASSPRRDRALEETQYF. Complete variable domain (other parts from reference TRBV7-9 and TRBJ2-5): DTGVSQNPRHKITKRGQNVTFRCDPISEHNRLYWYRQTLGQGPEFLTYFQNEAQLEKSRLLSDRFSAERPKGSFSTLEIQRTEQGDSAMYLCASSPRRDRALEETQYFGPGTRLLVL.

The CDR3 nucleotides are TGTGCCAGCAGCCCCACCGGGACGCGGGCCAACTGGGAAAAACTGTTTTTT. This codes for CASSPTGTRANWEKLFF. V usage is TRBV7-9 and J usage is TRBJ1-4, with D maybe TRBD1 (5 bases). Trimming cost V 5 bases and J 8 bases, with 24 bases left between them. CDR3 size: 17 residues. Germline V gene sequence: CDR1 SEHNR, CDR2 FQNEAQ (reference sequence).

The rearrangement joins TRBV5-5 to TRBJ1-5, with 8 bases matching TRBD1. V was pared by 2 bases and J by 9 bases, with 10 bases of the junction left unmatched. The CDR3 length is 15 residues. Looked up from germline, CDR1 is SGHKS and CDR2 is YYEKEE (reference sequence). The CDR3 DNA reads as TGTGCCAGCAGCTTTGGGGACAGGCGGGCCGGGCCCCAGCATTTT. It encodes CASSFGDRRAGPQHF. Looking up the rest from reference TRBV5-5 and TRBJ1-5 gives the full variable domain: DAGVTQSPTHLIKTRGQQVTLRCSPISGHKSVSWYQQVLGQGPQFIFQYYEKEERGRGNFPDRFSARQFPNYSSELNVNALLLGDSALYLCASSFGDRRAGPQHFGDGTRLSIL.

V gene TRBV27 combines with J gene TRBJ2-7, with 7 bases aligning to TRBD1. The ends lost 5 bases at V and 3 bases at J; junction bases unmatched: 10. This CDR3 is built from 15 residues. Germline V lookup: CDR1 MNHEY, CDR2 SMNVEV (reference sequence). The CDR3 loop reads CASSIPGDSIYEQYF. The CDR3 DNA reads TGTGCCAGCAGTATCCCCGGGGACAGCATCTACGAGCAGTACTTC.

This chain uses TRBV14 with TRBJ1-3, with D perhaps matching TRBD1 (6 bases). V was shortened by 2 bases and J by 4 bases, with 9 bases between the two germline ends. CDR3 size: 14 residues. Germline CDR1 reads SGHDN; CDR2 reads FVKESK. The CDR3 DNA reads TGTGCCAGCAGCCAAACAGGGTTCGGAAACACCATATATTTT. Its protein product is CASSQTGFGNTIYF.

Here the CDR3 reads CAWSEGGGGNTIYF. The DNA of the CDR3 is TGTGCCTGGAGTGAAGGGGGGGGCGGAAACACCATATATTTT. This chain links TRBV30 with TRBJ1-3, with TRBD1 as a possible D gene (6 bases). The CDR3 has 14 residues. Trimming left V 1 base short and J 4 bases short, with 11 bases between. CDR1 is GTSNPN and CDR2 is SVGIG in the germline V gene (reference sequence).

This rearrangement joins TRBV12-1 to TRBJ2-7; the table's D call of TRBD1 was not tested on the DNA. TRBV12-1 is reported as a pseudogene. CDR3 length: 14 residues. The CDR3 loop reads CATQRPGQGREQYF. In DNA form, the CDR3 reads TGTGCCACGCAAAGGCCGGGACAGGGAAGGGAGCAGTACTTC.

This chain links TRBV28 with TRBJ2-2; D is perhaps TRBD2 (6 bases). CDR3 length: 16 amino acids. The germline V and J ends were trimmed by 0 bases and 3 bases, with 11 bases remaining between them. The germline V gene has CDR1 MDHEN and CDR2 SYDVKM. The CDR3 sequence is CASSLCGLFDTGELFF. The CDR3 DNA sequence: TGTGCCAGCAGTTTATGCGGACTATTCGACACCGGGGAGCTGTTTTTT.

This CDR3 is CASSLVPPGLAGGLYIQYF. For the CDR3, the DNA is TGTGCCAGCAGCTTAGTGCCCCCGGGACTAGCGGGAGGTTTGTACATTCAGTACTTC. The chain uses TRBV11-2 and TRBJ2-4; 15 bases agree with TRBD2. From germline, CDR1 is SGHAT and CDR2 FQNNGV. With 1 base clipped from V and 8 bases from J, the junction kept 12 bases outside the gene matches. The CDR3 is 19 residues long. The complete variable domain, with remaining parts taken from reference TRBV11-2 and TRBJ2-4, reads EAGVAQSPRYKIIEKRQSVAFWCNPISGHATLYWYQQILGQGPKLLIQFQNNGVVDDSQLPKDRFSAERLKGVDSTLKIQPAKLEDSAVYLCASSLVPPGLAGGLYIQYFGAGTRLSVL.

In DNA form, the CDR3 reads TGCGCCAGCAGCCAAGGAGTGGGGGGTTCCACGCGCGAGCAGTACTTC. It encodes CASSQGVGGSTREQYF. This rearrangement joins TRBV4-1 to TRBJ2-7; a possible D gene is TRBD2 (6 bases). CDR3 length equals 16 residues. Germline assignment: CDR1 MGHRA and CDR2 YSYEKL. The V gene lost 1 base and the J gene lost 6 bases, with 19 bases spanning the gap.

The chain combines TRBV27 with TRBJ2-1; 10 positions agree with TRBD2. Trimming took 5 bases from V and 9 from J; bases not matched to a gene: 10. This CDR3 contains 15 residues. Germline V lookup: CDR1 MNHEY, CDR2 SMNVEV (reference sequence). The CDR3 reads CASSPIAGGSSEQFF. The CDR3 nucleotides are TGTGCCAGCAGTCCAATAGCGGGAGGAAGTAGTGAGCAGTTCTTC.